This T cell receptor (beta chain) was obtained from a study of blood T cell repertoires in COVID-19. Study as a whole: Acute and convalescent COVID-19 specimens originated in the United States, Italy and Spain. The analysed material was cDNA or gDNA that came from T cells, B-cell-depleted T cells, or PBMCs.

This CDR3 is built from 17 residues. Trimming pared 7 bases from V and 2 bases from J, leaving 20 bases between. Germline loops: CDR1 SGHTA, CDR2 FQGNSA. Per the original data handling: For nucleated cells, counts were estimated from reference gene primer amplification. Libraries were prepared by immunoSEQ multiplex PCR; TCRdb keeps only in-frame clonotypes and omits some of them. Clonal size and the V and J genes are those of that table, whereas D and trimming came from the DNA. The sample has under 200,000 clones; 70% to 90% are singletons. This clonotype was obtained from a woman older than 75 with acute or convalescent COVID-19. V usage is TRBV7-2 and J usage is TRBJ2-2; possible D gene TRBD2, 5 bases. The sample consisted of peripheral blood. CDR3 in amino acids: CASIGLRGSYNTGELFF. Here the CDR3 DNA reads TGTGCCAGCATCGGATTGCGAGGGTCTTATAACACCGGGGAGCTGTTTTTT.